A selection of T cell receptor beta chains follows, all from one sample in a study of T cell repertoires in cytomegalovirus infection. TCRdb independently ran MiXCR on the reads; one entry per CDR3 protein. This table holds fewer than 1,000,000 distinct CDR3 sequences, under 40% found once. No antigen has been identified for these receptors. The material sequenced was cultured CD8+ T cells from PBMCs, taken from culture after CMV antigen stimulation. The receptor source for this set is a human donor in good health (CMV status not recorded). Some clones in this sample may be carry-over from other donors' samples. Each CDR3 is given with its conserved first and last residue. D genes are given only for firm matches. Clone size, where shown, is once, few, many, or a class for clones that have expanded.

CDR3nt: TGTGCCAGCAGCTTCCGGACAGGCAAACCAATACAAGCTTTCTTT
CDR3aa: CASSFRTGKPIQAFF
d_gene: TRBD1
abundance: -
v_gene: TRBV7-9
j_gene: TRBJ1-1

CDR3nt: TGTGCCAGCCGACAATCGGTCACTGAAGCTTTCTTT
CDR3aa: CASRQSVTEAFF
d_gene: -
abundance: -
v_gene: TRBV2
j_gene: TRBJ1-1

CDR3nt: TGTGCCACCAGCGGCCCCGGGACAGAGTATGGCTACACCTTC
CDR3aa: CATSGPGTEYGYTF
d_gene: TRBD1
abundance: -
v_gene: TRBV15
j_gene: TRBJ1-2

CDR3nt: TGTGCCACTCCCGGGGGAGATGAGCAGTTCTTC
CDR3aa: CATPGGDEQFF
d_gene: -
abundance: -
v_gene: TRBV6-9
j_gene: TRBJ2-1

CDR3nt: TGTGCCAGCAGTTACGAGCGCGGGGGACCCTTAGAGCAGTTCTTC
CDR3aa: CASSYERGGPLEQFF
d_gene: TRBD2
abundance: -
v_gene: TRBV6-5
j_gene: TRBJ2-1

CDR3nt: TGTGCCAGCAGTTGGGTAGGGGGCTCGGATGAGCAGTTCTTC
CDR3aa: CASSWVGGSDEQFF
d_gene: TRBD1
abundance: -
v_gene: TRBV6-2/TRBV6-3
j_gene: TRBJ2-1

CDR3nt: TGTGCCAGCAGTAACGACAGGGGGCTCACTGAAGCTTTCTTT
CDR3aa: CASSNDRGLTEAFF
d_gene: TRBD1
abundance: many
v_gene: TRBV6-5
j_gene: TRBJ1-1

CDR3nt: TGTGCCAGGAAAAGACCGGCGGAGGGGAACACTGAAGCTTTCTTT
CDR3aa: CARKRPAEGNTEAFF
d_gene: -
abundance: -
v_gene: TRBV2
j_gene: TRBJ1-1

CDR3nt: TGTGCCAGCAGCGCCGGACAGACCTATGGCTACACCTTC
CDR3aa: CASSAGQTYGYTF
d_gene: -
abundance: few
v_gene: TRBV9
j_gene: TRBJ1-2

CDR3nt: TGTGCCAGCAGTCTACTCTCTCTCTTGCCAGGGACATCTACCGGGGAGCTGTTTTTT
CDR3aa: CASSLLSLLPGTSTGELFF
d_gene: -
abundance: -
v_gene: TRBV6-5
j_gene: TRBJ2-2

CDR3nt: TGTGCCAGCCGGGACAAGGGTAATCAGCCCCAGCATTTT
CDR3aa: CASRDKGNQPQHF
d_gene: -
abundance: few
v_gene: TRBV19
j_gene: TRBJ1-5

CDR3nt: TGTGCCAGCAGCTCCCGACAGTACCAAGAGACCCAGTACTTC
CDR3aa: CASSSRQYQETQYF
d_gene: -
abundance: many
v_gene: TRBV7-6
j_gene: TRBJ2-5

CDR3nt: TGTGCCAGCAGCAGGGGGGGCGGGACGCAGTATTTT
CDR3aa: CASSRGGGTQYF
d_gene: -
abundance: -
v_gene: TRBV7-8
j_gene: TRBJ2-3

CDR3nt: TGTGCCAGCAGCCAACAGACAGGGATGGTCCAATTTTTAGAGACCCAGTACTTC
CDR3aa: CASSQQTGMVQFLETQYF
d_gene: TRBD1
abundance: -
v_gene: TRBV3-1
j_gene: TRBJ2-5

CDR3nt: TGTGCCAGCAGCTTCCGACTAGCGGGGGGCCCAAGCACAGATACGCAGTATTTT
CDR3aa: CASSFRLAGGPSTDTQYF
d_gene: TRBD2
abundance: many
v_gene: TRBV7-6
j_gene: TRBJ2-3

CDR3nt: TGTGCCAGCAGCACCGACAGGGAGTATACAGATACGCAGTATTTT
CDR3aa: CASSTDREYTDTQYF
d_gene: TRBD1
abundance: -
v_gene: TRBV7-9
j_gene: TRBJ2-3

CDR3nt: TGTGCCAGCAGCTTCGGAAAGCGGGATACGCAGTATTTT
CDR3aa: CASSFGKRDTQYF
d_gene: -
abundance: many
v_gene: TRBV6-1
j_gene: TRBJ2-3

CDR3nt: TGTGCCAGTAGTATAGGGTCGGGCGGTGAGCAGTTCTTC
CDR3aa: CASSIGSGGEQFF
d_gene: -
abundance: many
v_gene: TRBV19
j_gene: TRBJ2-1

CDR3nt: TGCGCCAGCAGCCGGCCTACTAGCGGGTCTACCGGGGAGCTGTTTTTT
CDR3aa: CASSRPTSGSTGELFF
d_gene: TRBD2
abundance: -
v_gene: TRBV5-1
j_gene: TRBJ2-2

CDR3nt: TGTGCCAGTAGTCAACGGGACAGAGGTGAAAAACTGTTTTTT
CDR3aa: CASSQRDRGEKLFF
d_gene: TRBD1
abundance: few
v_gene: TRBV28
j_gene: TRBJ1-4

CDR3nt: TGTGCCAGCATAGTGCAGGAGACCAGCAACACAGATACGCAGTATTTT
CDR3aa: CASIVQETSNTDTQYF
d_gene: -
abundance: few
v_gene: TRBV2
j_gene: TRBJ2-3

CDR3nt: TGTGCCAGCAGTTACGACTCCGGCGGGGAAAAACTGTTTTTT
CDR3aa: CASSYDSGGEKLFF
d_gene: -
abundance: few
v_gene: TRBV6-5
j_gene: TRBJ1-4

CDR3nt: TGTGCCAGCAGCCTCTCGGGGCCTCTAGGTATTCAGTACTTC
CDR3aa: CASSLSGPLGIQYF
d_gene: -
abundance: -
v_gene: TRBV7-8
j_gene: TRBJ2-4

CDR3nt: TGTGCCATCAGTGCCGGGGACTACAATGAGCAGTTCTTC
CDR3aa: CAISAGDYNEQFF
d_gene: -
abundance: -
v_gene: TRBV2
j_gene: TRBJ2-1

CDR3nt: TGTGCCAGCAGCCAAGATGGCATAGAGGGGGTCACAGATACGCAGTATTTT
CDR3aa: CASSQDGIEGVTDTQYF
d_gene: -
abundance: -
v_gene: TRBV4-2
j_gene: TRBJ2-3

CDR3nt: TGCGCCAGCAGCTATAACGGGGGGGCCCCAGAGACCCAGTACTTC
CDR3aa: CASSYNGGAPETQYF
d_gene: TRBD2
abundance: -
v_gene: TRBV5-1
j_gene: TRBJ2-5

CDR3nt: TGTGCCAGCAGTCACAGGGGGAACTACAATGAGCAGTTCTTC
CDR3aa: CASSHRGNYNEQFF
d_gene: TRBD1
abundance: -
v_gene: TRBV28
j_gene: TRBJ2-1

CDR3nt: TGTGCCAGCAGTTTCGGCCGGCCCCGACCGGGGGAGCTGTTTTTT
CDR3aa: CASSFGRPRPGELFF
d_gene: -
abundance: -
v_gene: TRBV27
j_gene: TRBJ2-2

CDR3nt: TGTGCCAGCAGCTTAGACAGCGGGGGGCTGCAAGAGACCCAGTACTTC
CDR3aa: CASSLDSGGLQETQYF
d_gene: TRBD2
abundance: -
v_gene: TRBV7-9
j_gene: TRBJ2-5

CDR3nt: TGTGCCAGCAGCGTGGACGCGAACGGCCAGCATTTT
CDR3aa: CASSVDANGQHF
d_gene: -
abundance: -
v_gene: TRBV7-9
j_gene: TRBJ1-5

CDR3nt: TGTGCCAGCAGCTTCGGGCGGACCTACGAGCAGTACTTC
CDR3aa: CASSFGRTYEQYF
d_gene: -
abundance: few
v_gene: TRBV7-9
j_gene: TRBJ2-7

CDR3nt: TGTGCCAGCAGCTCACTCAGTGTCGGTGTTCGGGAGACCCAGTACTTC
CDR3aa: CASSSLSVGVRETQYF
d_gene: -
abundance: few
v_gene: TRBV7-9
j_gene: TRBJ2-5

CDR3nt: TGTGCCAGCAGTTCCGAGGAGGGTCTGTATGGCTACACCTTC
CDR3aa: CASSSEEGLYGYTF
d_gene: -
abundance: many
v_gene: TRBV7-8
j_gene: TRBJ1-2

CDR3nt: TGCGCCAGCAGCCAACCCTGGGTCCAGGGAAACACCGGGGAGCTGTTTTTT
CDR3aa: CASSQPWVQGNTGELFF
d_gene: -
abundance: few
v_gene: TRBV4-1
j_gene: TRBJ2-2

CDR3nt: TGTGCTAGCAGTTACTCGGCCAGCACTGAAGCTTTCTTT
CDR3aa: CASSYSASTEAFF
d_gene: -
abundance: -
v_gene: TRBV6-8
j_gene: TRBJ1-1

CDR3nt: TGTGCCAGCAGCTCCACTAGCGCTGATACGCAGTATTTT
CDR3aa: CASSSTSADTQYF
d_gene: TRBD2
abundance: -
v_gene: TRBV9
j_gene: TRBJ2-3

CDR3nt: TGTGCCAGCAGCGTAGGGCCCCCGAACACTGAAGCTTTCTTT
CDR3aa: CASSVGPPNTEAFF
d_gene: -
abundance: -
v_gene: TRBV9
j_gene: TRBJ1-1

CDR3nt: TGTGCCAGCAGCCGATACCTTCAGGGGTCGGACCTTATCCTGCCTAAAGAGACCCAGTACTTC
CDR3aa: CASSRYLQGSDLILPKETQYF
d_gene: -
abundance: -
v_gene: TRBV3-1
j_gene: TRBJ2-5

CDR3nt: TGTGCCAGCAGCTTCTCATATGGGACTGAGCAGTTCTTC
CDR3aa: CASSFSYGTEQFF
d_gene: -
abundance: many
v_gene: TRBV5-6
j_gene: TRBJ2-1

CDR3nt: TGTGCCAGCAGCATCTACAGGGGAGGCGGGGAGCTGTTTTTT
CDR3aa: CASSIYRGGGELFF
d_gene: -
abundance: -
v_gene: TRBV27
j_gene: TRBJ2-2

CDR3nt: TGTGCTAGTGGTCTGGGACAGGGATCCTATGGCTACACCTTC
CDR3aa: CASGLGQGSYGYTF
d_gene: TRBD1
abundance: -
v_gene: TRBV12-5
j_gene: TRBJ1-2

CDR3nt: TGTACCAGCAGCCTCCGGGGGGGAGTGAACACTGAAGCTTTCTTT
CDR3aa: CTSSLRGGVNTEAFF
d_gene: -
abundance: -
v_gene: TRBV7-6
j_gene: TRBJ1-1

CDR3nt: TGTGCCAGCAGTGTCCCTAGCGGGGGGAGCACAGATACGCAGTATTTT
CDR3aa: CASSVPSGGSTDTQYF
d_gene: TRBD2
abundance: few
v_gene: TRBV6-1
j_gene: TRBJ2-3

CDR3nt: TGTGCCAGCAGCCTTGACGGGGATAACTACAATGAGCAGTTCTTC
CDR3aa: CASSLDGDNYNEQFF
d_gene: -
abundance: many
v_gene: TRBV7-2
j_gene: TRBJ2-1

CDR3nt: TGTGCCAGCAGTTATAGGGGCAACTACAATGAGCAGTTCTTC
CDR3aa: CASSYRGNYNEQFF
d_gene: -
abundance: -
v_gene: TRBV6-2/TRBV6-3
j_gene: TRBJ2-1

CDR3nt: TGCGCCAGCAGCCAAGGAGCGGGGGGATCCACAGATACGCAGTATTTT
CDR3aa: CASSQGAGGSTDTQYF
d_gene: TRBD2
abundance: few
v_gene: TRBV4-1
j_gene: TRBJ2-3

CDR3nt: TGCGCCAGCAGTGATGCGGTCGAGGGCCAAGAGACCCAGTACTTC
CDR3aa: CASSDAVEGQETQYF
d_gene: -
abundance: many
v_gene: TRBV10-2
j_gene: TRBJ2-5

CDR3nt: TGCGCCAGCAGCCTAGAGGGACGTGCCATGGAGACCCAGTACTTC
CDR3aa: CASSLEGRAMETQYF
d_gene: -
abundance: few
v_gene: TRBV5-1
j_gene: TRBJ2-5

CDR3nt: TGTGCCAGCAGCTCTGGAAGGGACAGTTACTACGAGCAGTACTTC
CDR3aa: CASSSGRDSYYEQYF
d_gene: TRBD1
abundance: few
v_gene: TRBV5-6
j_gene: TRBJ2-7

CDR3nt: -
CDR3aa: CASSSSGGGYSNQPQHF
d_gene: -
abundance: once
v_gene: TRBV27
j_gene: TRBJ1-5

CDR3nt: TGCGCCAGCAGCCAAGATCTACAGGCGGACTATGGCTACACCTTC
CDR3aa: CASSQDLQADYGYTF
d_gene: -
abundance: few
v_gene: TRBV4-3
j_gene: TRBJ1-2

CDR3nt: TGTGCCAGCAGTTTACTTATGGGACAGGCGGAGGGCTACACCTTC
CDR3aa: CASSLLMGQAEGYTF
d_gene: TRBD1
abundance: few
v_gene: TRBV28
j_gene: TRBJ1-2

CDR3nt: TGCGCCAGCAGCCACCGGGGAACAAGGGGACAGGACAACTTAATGAACACTGAAGCTTTCTTT
CDR3aa: CASSHRGTRGQDNLMNTEAFF
d_gene: TRBD1
abundance: -
v_gene: TRBV4-1
j_gene: TRBJ1-1

CDR3nt: TGTGCCAGCAGGACAGATTCAAGCTCCTACAATGAGCAGTTCTTC
CDR3aa: CASRTDSSSYNEQFF
d_gene: -
abundance: -
v_gene: TRBV6-1
j_gene: TRBJ2-1

CDR3nt: TGTGCCAGCAGTGGACAGGGTGACACTGAAGCTTTCTTT
CDR3aa: CASSGQGDTEAFF
d_gene: TRBD1
abundance: few
v_gene: TRBV27
j_gene: TRBJ1-1

CDR3nt: TGTGCCAGCCGACGAGCGGGACCAAACTCCTACAATGAGCAGTTCTTC
CDR3aa: CASRRAGPNSYNEQFF
d_gene: TRBD2
abundance: -
v_gene: TRBV27
j_gene: TRBJ2-1

CDR3nt: TGTGCCACCAGTTCGCCGGGACAGGGAACAGATACGCAGTATTTT
CDR3aa: CATSSPGQGTDTQYF
d_gene: TRBD1
abundance: few
v_gene: TRBV24-1
j_gene: TRBJ2-3

CDR3nt: TGTGCCAGCAGCCAAGTTTTAGGAGGGAAGCGGGGGGGAGGAATCAATGAGCAGTTCTTC
CDR3aa: CASSQVLGGKRGGGINEQFF
d_gene: TRBD2
abundance: -
v_gene: TRBV3-1
j_gene: TRBJ2-1

CDR3nt: TGTGCCAGCAGCTCTTGGGACGGCCAAGAGACCCAGTACTTC
CDR3aa: CASSSWDGQETQYF
d_gene: -
abundance: few
v_gene: TRBV7-8
j_gene: TRBJ2-5

CDR3nt: TGCAGCGTTGAAGATCGGACTTACTATGGCTACACCTTC
CDR3aa: CSVEDRTYYGYTF
d_gene: -
abundance: -
v_gene: TRBV29-1
j_gene: TRBJ1-2